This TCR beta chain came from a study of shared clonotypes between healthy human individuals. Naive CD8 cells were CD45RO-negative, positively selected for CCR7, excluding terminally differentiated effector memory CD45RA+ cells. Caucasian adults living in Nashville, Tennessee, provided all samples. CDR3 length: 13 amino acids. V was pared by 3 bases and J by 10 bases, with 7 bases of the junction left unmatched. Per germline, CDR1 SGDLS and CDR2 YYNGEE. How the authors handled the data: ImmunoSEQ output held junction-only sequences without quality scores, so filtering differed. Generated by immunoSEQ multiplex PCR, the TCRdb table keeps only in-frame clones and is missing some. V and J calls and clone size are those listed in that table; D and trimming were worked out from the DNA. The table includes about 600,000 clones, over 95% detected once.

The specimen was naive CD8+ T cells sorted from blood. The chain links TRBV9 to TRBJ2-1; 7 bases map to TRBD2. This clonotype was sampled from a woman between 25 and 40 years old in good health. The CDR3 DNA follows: TGTGCCAGCAGCGCCCCGACGGGAGGAGAGCAGTTCTTC. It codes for CASSAPTGGEQFF. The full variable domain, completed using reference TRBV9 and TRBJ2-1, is DSGVTQTPKHLITATGQRVTLRCSPRSGDLSVYWYQQSLDQGLQFLIQYYNGEERAKGNILERFSAQQFPDLHSELNLSSLELGDSALYFCASSAPTGGEQFFGPGTRLTVL.